The clone carrying this T cell receptor (beta chain) turned up a few times. Its specificity is unknown. This sample was taken from a study of blood T cells in healthy people across ages. Study observations and caveats: It was the long-lived donors that had more naive CD4+ cells and higher diversity than aged donors. Using unsorted PBMCs precluded a conclusive naive versus antigen-experienced comparison.

The CDR3 has 13 amino acids. V shed 6 bases and J shed 11 bases, with 19 bases lying between them. A second PCR of 7 to 11 cycles used a sample-barcoded 5' primer and a J-beta primer mix. Each cDNA molecule, via a template-switch adaptor with 12 random nucleotides, was tagged. TCRdb recomputed calls from the 5' RACE reads with MiXCR, one row per CDR3 protein. The sample carries some 1,500,000 distinct CDR3 sequences, approximately 39% recorded once. Specimen: blood. The source of this sequence is a woman between 18 and 30 years old in good health. The chain joins TRBV12-3 or TRBV12-4 to TRBJ1-1, with D possibly matching TRBD1 (5 bases). The CDR3 nucleotides are TGTGCCAGCAGCTTACCGGGGCCCCCAGGGGCTTTCTTT. Amino acid sequence: CASSLPGPPGAFF.